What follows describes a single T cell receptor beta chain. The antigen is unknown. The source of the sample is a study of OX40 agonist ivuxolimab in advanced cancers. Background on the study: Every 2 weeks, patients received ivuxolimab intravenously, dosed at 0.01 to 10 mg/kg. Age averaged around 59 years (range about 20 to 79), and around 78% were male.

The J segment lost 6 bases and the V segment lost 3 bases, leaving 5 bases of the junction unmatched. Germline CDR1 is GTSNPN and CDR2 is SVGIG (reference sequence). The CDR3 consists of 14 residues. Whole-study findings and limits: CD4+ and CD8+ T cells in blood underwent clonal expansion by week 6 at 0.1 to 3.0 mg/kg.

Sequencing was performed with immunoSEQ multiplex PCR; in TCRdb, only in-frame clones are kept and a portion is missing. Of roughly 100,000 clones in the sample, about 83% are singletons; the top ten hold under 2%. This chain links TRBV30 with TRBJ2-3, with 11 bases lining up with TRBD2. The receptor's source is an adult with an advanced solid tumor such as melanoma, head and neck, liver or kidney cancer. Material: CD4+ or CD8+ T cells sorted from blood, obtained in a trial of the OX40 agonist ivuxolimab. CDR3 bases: TGTGCCTGGAGACCGGGACTAGCGGTTGATACGCAGTATTTT. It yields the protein CAWRPGLAVDTQYF.